This record concerns one TCR beta chain sequence. Per the germline V gene, CDR1 is GTSNPN and CDR2 is SVGIG (reference sequence). V gave up 0 bases and J gave up 5 bases, with 7 bases separating them. The CDR3 loop spans 12 amino acids. Produced via immunoSEQ multiplex PCR; TCRdb's table is partial and in-frame only. The table records about 270,000 clones, about 94% of them present only once. The data derive from a study of T cell responses to AZD1222 COVID-19 vaccine. The chain is built from TRBV30 and TRBJ1-1; D gene ambiguous. Sequencing used peripheral blood, obtained 28 days after the second AZD1222 dose. This clonotype originated in an adult who received the AZD1222 COVID-19 vaccine. The CDR3 region has the DNA TGTGCCTGGAGTGTCCTCTGGACTGAAGCTTTCTTT. Translated: CAWSVLWTEAFF.